The 15 T cell receptor beta chains below were found in one sample sequenced in a study of blood T cells in healthy people across ages. The second PCR ran roughly 6 to 11 cycles with a sample-barcoded 5' primer and J-beta primers. TCRdb redid the calling of the 5' RACE reads with MiXCR, one entry per CDR3 protein. In the table there are about 1.1 million distinct CDR3 sequences, around two fifths of which are singletons. Sequencing input: blood. All receptors come from a man aged 18 to 35 in good health.

The chain employs TRBV2 and TRBJ2-1; 13 nucleotides line up with TRBD2. The CDR3 sequence is 15 residues long. The junction had 4 bases not matched to a gene; V was cut back by 2 bases and J by 9 bases. Per the germline V gene, CDR1 is SNHLY and CDR2 is FYNNEI. The CDR3 region is CASSEWTSGGGEQFF. The CDR3 nucleotides are TGTGCCAGCAGTGAATGGACTAGCGGGGGAGGTGAGCAGTTCTTC.

This clonotype turned up a few times. The rearrangement links TRBV3-1 to TRBJ2-2, with 7 bases matching TRBD2. V dropped 1 base and J dropped 3; count of bases not matched to a gene: 5. Germline CDR1 reads LGHDT; CDR2 reads YNNKEL (reference sequence). The CDR3 totals 16 residues. CDR3 loop: CASSQVAGADTGELFF. In DNA, the CDR3 is TGTGCCAGCAGCCAAGTGGCGGGAGCGGACACCGGGGAGCTGTTTTTT.

V gene TRBV12-3 or TRBV12-4 combines with J gene TRBJ2-1, with D perhaps assigned TRBD1 or TRBD2 (5 bases each). The V end was cut by 5 bases, the J end by 6 bases, with 8 bases between. The CDR3 has 12 amino acids. CDR3 DNA: TGTGCCAGCAGTCCCGGGACCAATGAGCAGTTCTTC. It is translated as CASSPGTNEQFF.

The chain joins TRBV7-9 to TRBJ2-5, with 8 positions matching TRBD1. This CDR3 region has 15 residues. CDR1 and CDR2 from the germline V gene are SEHNR and FQNEAQ (reference sequence). V shed 5 bases, J shed 5 bases, and the junction held 10 bases outside the gene matches. The CDR3 spells CASSARTGLGETQYF. The CDR3 DNA follows: TGTGCCAGCAGCGCCCGGACAGGGTTAGGGGAGACCCAGTACTTC.

The table lists this clonotype with a few counts. The chain uses TRBV18 and TRBJ2-7, with TRBD2 as a possible D gene (6 bases). V lost 6 bases and J 2 bases, leaving 14 bases between the germline ends. This CDR3 contains 14 residues. Germline values: CDR1 KGHSH, CDR2 LQKENI. Written as DNA, the CDR3 is TGTGCCAGCTCCCCCGACGGGGGTGCCTACGAGCAGTACTTC. The encoded protein is CASSPDGGAYEQYF.

The J gene is TRBJ1-1, the V gene TRBV20-1; D might be TRBD1 (5 bases). V was clipped by 2 bases and J by 1 base, with 14 bases between them. CDR1 DFQATT and CDR2 SNEGSKA come from the germline V gene (reference sequence). The CDR3 totals 15 residues. The CDR3 nucleotides read TGCAGTGCTAGACAGCCCGGGGCTAGGAACACTGAAGCTTTCTTT. Translating gives CSARQPGARNTEAFF.

J is TRBJ2-1 and V is TRBV6-1, with D uncertain. Deletions cut 10 bases from V and 3 bases from J, with 10 bases between. The CDR3 runs 12 residues. CDR1 is MNHNS and CDR2 is SASEGT in the germline V gene. DNA of the CDR3: TGTGCCACCCGGGCAGGCTACAATGAGCAGTTCTTC. As protein: CATRAGYNEQFF.

This clonotype is a singleton in its sample. V is TRBV9 and J is TRBJ1-3, with D possibly matching TRBD1 (6 bases). There are 15 residues in the CDR3. Trimming stripped 4 bases from V and 4 bases from J, with 15 bases between. Germline CDR1 is SGDLS and CDR2 is YYNGEE. The CDR3 reads CASSTQGLGGNTIYF. As DNA, the CDR3 is TGTGCCAGCAGCACTCAGGGGTTGGGAGGAAACACCATATATTTT.

This clonotype has more than one count but fewer than ten. The gene calls are TRBV20-1 and TRBJ1-5; D unresolved. The germline V and J ends were trimmed by 1 base and 7 bases, with 8 bases remaining between them. The V gene's germline CDR1 is DFQATT and CDR2 SNEGSKA (reference sequence). CDR3 size: 12 residues. The CDR3 DNA reads TGCAGTGCTAGAGCCATGGGACAGCCCCAGCATTTT. This encodes CSARAMGQPQHF.

This clonotype was counted only a few times. The chain joins TRBV10-2 to TRBJ2-3; D is tentatively TRBD1 or TRBD2 (6 bases each). In germline, CDR1 is WSHSY, CDR2 SAAADI. The CDR3 loop spans 17 amino acids. V lost 4 bases and J lost 0, with 17 bases in between. The CDR3 coding sequence is TGCGCCAGCAGTGGCGAGGAGGGGGTTATAAGCACAGATACGCAGTATTTT. Amino acids: CASSGEEGVISTDTQYF.

The chain is built from TRBV7-8 and TRBJ1-5; TRBD1 matches at 7 bases. J was trimmed by 5 bases and V by 10 bases; bases with no gene match: 5. Germline V CDR1 and CDR2: SGHVS, FQNEAQ. This CDR3 is built from 12 residues. The chain's CDR3 is CATQQGYQPQHF. The CDR3 DNA sequence: TGTGCCACCCAACAGGGGTATCAGCCCCAGCATTTT.

This chain connects TRBV20-1 to TRBJ1-1; no definite D call. Germline V gives CDR1 DFQATT, CDR2 SNEGSKA (reference sequence). This CDR3 is 16 amino acids long. V dropped 0 bases and J dropped 0 bases, with 14 bases sitting between them. The CDR3 loop is CSARDLGQAMNTEAFF. Here the CDR3 DNA reads TGCAGTGCTAGAGATCTAGGGCAGGCGATGAACACTGAAGCTTTCTTT.

The V call is TRBV6-5, the J call TRBJ2-5; TRBD1 is a possible D gene (6 bases). V was cut by 1 base and J by 11 bases, with 26 bases left in between. The germline V gene has CDR1 MNHEY and CDR2 SVGAGI. CDR3 size: 17 residues. The CDR3 is CASSYLPYWGLGDEQYF. CDR3 bases: TGTGCCAGCAGTTACTTACCCTATTGGGGGCTCGGCGATGAGCAGTACTTC.

This clonotype was found a few times. This sequence joins TRBV6-6 and TRBJ2-3; possibly TRBD1 or TRBD2 for D (5 bases each). Trimming took 5 bases from V and 5 from J, leaving 11 bases between them. CDR3 length equals 13 residues. The germline V gene has CDR1 MNHNY and CDR2 SVGAGI (reference sequence). CDR3 sequence: CASSAGGGDTQYF. CDR3 bases: TGTGCCAGCAGTGCAGGTGGGGGAGATACGCAGTATTTT.

This clonotype was picked up a small number of times. The chain uses TRBV5-1 and TRBJ2-1, with D uncertain. Germline-derived CDR1 and CDR2 are SGHRS and YFSETQ. CDR3 size: 15 residues. The V end was cut by 1 base, the J end by 2 bases, with 10 bases between. The chain's CDR3 is CASSLYAETYNEQFF. CDR3 sequence (DNA): TGCGCCAGCAGCTTGTATGCGGAGACCTACAATGAGCAGTTCTTC.